One sample yielded the 16 T cell receptor beta chains listed below, sequenced in a study of blood T cell repertoires in COVID-19. The assay was immunoSEQ multiplex PCR, and TCRdb's table has in-frame clones only and misses some. The sample shows 490,000 or so clones, around 85% of them seen only once. The sequenced material came from PBMCs or T cells enriched from blood (not recorded which). The receptors here all came from an older woman who had recovered from COVID-19.

The V and J genes are TRBV3-1 (or the pseudogene TRBV3-2) and TRBJ2-2, with TRBD2 matching over 9 bases. Germline loops: CDR1 LGHDT, CDR2 YNNKEL (reference sequence). The CDR3 is 18 amino acids. With 4 bases clipped from V and 0 bases from J, the junction kept 9 bases outside the gene matches. Written as DNA, the CDR3 is TGTGCCAGCAGCCTATCCTTAGCGGGGGCTTCGAACACCGGGGAGCTGTTTTTT. Its protein is CASSLSLAGASNTGELFF.

This clone was seen a handful of times. The chain has TRBV28 and TRBJ2-1; D unresolved. This CDR3 has 11 amino acids. The germline V gene encodes CDR1 MDHEN and CDR2 SYDVKM. The ends were cut back, 5 bases at V and 12 bases at J, with 11 bases in the middle. CDR3: CASSLKRAQFF. The CDR3 DNA reads TGTGCCAGCAGTCTAAAACGTGCGCAGTTCTTC.

The chain carries TRBV5-1 and TRBJ2-2; D possibly corresponds to TRBD1 (6 bases). The CDR3 spans 14 residues. V was pared by 0 bases and J by 6 bases, with 9 bases between. Germline CDR1 SGHRS, CDR2 YFSETQ. CDR3 sequence reads: CASSLVQGAGELFF. The CDR3 nucleotides read TGCGCCAGCAGCTTGGTACAGGGTGCCGGGGAGCTGTTTTTT. Full variable domain (outside the CDR3, taken from reference TRBV5-1 and TRBJ2-2): KAGVTQTPRYLIKTRGQQVTLSCSPISGHRSVSWYQQTPGQGLQFLFEYFSETQRNKGNFPGRFSGRQFSNSRSEMNVSTLELGDSALYLCASSLVQGAGELFFGEGSRLTVL.

V gene TRBV29-1 combines with J gene TRBJ2-3; 10 positions match TRBD1. J gave up 4 bases and V 0 bases, and 4 bases lay outside the gene matches. This CDR3 has 15 amino acids. Germline assignment: CDR1 SQVTM and CDR2 ANQGSEA. CDR3 region: CSVEDDRGQADTQYF. The CDR3 DNA follows: TGCAGCGTTGAAGATGACAGGGGGCAGGCAGATACGCAGTATTTT.

This chain's CDR3 is CASNPAGGRYNEQFF. As DNA, the CDR3 is TGTGCCAGCAATCCAGCGGGGGGGCGATACAATGAGCAGTTCTTC. V usage is TRBV6-5 and J usage is TRBJ2-1; TRBD2 matches at 10 bases. Trimming took 7 bases from V and 4 from J; bases not matched to a gene: 7. CDR3 size: 15 residues. Germline V gene lookup returns CDR1 MNHEY and CDR2 SVGAGI.

The rearrangement uses TRBV19 and TRBJ2-7; 11 bases are a match to TRBD2. J gave up 5 bases and V 8 bases, and 5 bases lay outside the gene matches. CDR3 size: 13 residues. CDR1 and CDR2 (germline): LNHDA, SQIVND (reference sequence). CDR3 nucleotides: TGTGCCAGTGGTCTAGCGGGGGGACACGAGCAGTACTTC. Its protein is CASGLAGGHEQYF. Filled out from reference TRBV19 and TRBJ2-7, the complete variable domain reads DGGITQSPKYLFRKEGQNVTLSCEQNLNHDAMYWYRQDPGQGLRLIYYSQIVNDFQKGDIAEGYSVSREKKESFPLTVTSAQKNPTAFYLCASGLAGGHEQYFGPGTRLTVT.

There are a few counts of this clone. The chain uses TRBV10-3 and TRBJ1-3, with D unclear. The CDR3 has 12 amino acids. The ends were cut back, 6 bases at V and 0 bases at J, with 3 bases in the middle. The germline V gene has CDR1 ENHRY and CDR2 SYGVKD. The CDR3 DNA reads as TGTGCCATCAGCGGCTCTGGAAACACCATATATTTT. This gives the protein CAISGSGNTIYF.

The rearrangement joins TRBV5-1 to TRBJ1-3; unclear D gene. V was shortened by 0 bases and J by 0 bases, with 10 bases between the two germline ends. Looked up from germline, CDR1 is SGHRS and CDR2 is YFSETQ. The CDR3 spans 16 residues. The CDR3 here is CASSLGPRGSGNTIYF. The CDR3 nucleotides read TGCGCCAGCAGCTTGGGACCCAGAGGCTCTGGAAACACCATATATTTT.

This chain joins TRBV30 and TRBJ1-2; 7 bases map to TRBD1. CDR3 length: 15 amino acids. Trimming at V came to 0 bases and at J to 6 bases, leaving 10 bases not matched to a gene. Germline V gene lookup returns CDR1 GTSNPN and CDR2 SVGIG (reference sequence). The CDR3 DNA follows: TGTGCCTGGAGTGTAATGACCAGGGGGTCTGATGGCTACACCTTC. It translates to CAWSVMTRGSDGYTF.

This chain links TRBV3-1 (or the pseudogene TRBV3-2) with TRBJ2-7; 7 bases are a match to TRBD1. This CDR3 has 13 amino acids. V trimming: 4 bases; J trimming: 2 bases; junction bases outside the gene matches: 2. Germline CDR1 and CDR2: LGHDT and YNNKEL (reference sequence). CDR3 sequence: CASSRGTAYEQYF. CDR3 DNA sequence: TGTGCCAGCAGCCGAGGGACAGCCTACGAGCAGTACTTC.

The chain links TRBV5-1 to TRBJ1-3, with a tentative D call TRBD1 (6 bases). Deletions cut 4 bases from V and 4 bases from J, with 18 bases between. This CDR3 comprises 16 residues. Germline V gives CDR1 SGHRS, CDR2 YFSETQ. The CDR3 coding sequence is TGCGCCAGCAGCACAACAGCCGGGACAAAGGGAAACACCATATATTTT. Its translation: CASSTTAGTKGNTIYF.

This clone was seen a few times. The chain couples TRBV9 to TRBJ1-2, with D possibly being TRBD1 (5 bases). Germline V gene sequence: CDR1 SGDLS, CDR2 YYNGEE. This CDR3 region has 14 residues. The V end was cut by 8 bases, the J end by 4 bases, with 18 bases between. This CDR3 is CASRGFHPTYGYTF. The CDR3 DNA is TGTGCCAGTCGGGGGTTCCACCCCACCTATGGCTACACCTTC.

V and J are TRBV6-1 and TRBJ2-5; 7 bases line up with TRBD2. This CDR3 comprises 15 residues. Unmatched junction bases numbered 4, after V lost 2 bases and J lost 1 base. Germline values: CDR1 MNHNS, CDR2 SASEGT. For the CDR3, the DNA is TGTGCCAGCAGTGAACAGCGGGGAGCCCAAGAGACCCAGTACTTC. Translated, it gives CASSEQRGAQETQYF.

This chain links TRBV18 with TRBJ2-5; D remains unclear. This CDR3 is built from 13 residues. V dropped 0 bases and J dropped 9 bases, with 11 bases sitting between them. Germline loops: CDR1 KGHSH, CDR2 LQKENI. CDR3 sequence: CASSPPERVAQYF. The CDR3 nucleotides are TGTGCCAGCTCACCACCGGAGCGAGTAGCCCAGTACTTC.

The chain recombines TRBV12-3 or TRBV12-4 with TRBJ1-2; no clear D. Trimming took off 6 bases at V and 5 bases at J, with 7 bases between the two ends. CDR3 length equals 11 residues. CDR3 amino acids: CASREGYGYTF. CDR3 sequence (DNA): TGTGCCAGCAGAGAGGGTTATGGCTACACCTTC.

The chain is built from TRBV7-2 and TRBJ1-2; tentatively, D is TRBD1 (5 bases). The CDR3 totals 13 residues. Germline CDR1 reads SGHTA; CDR2 reads FQGNSA. V lost 3 bases to trimming and J lost 4 bases, with 9 bases between them. The CDR3 here is CASSLTAFYGYTF. The CDR3, as DNA: TGTGCCAGCAGCTTGACAGCTTTCTATGGCTACACCTTC.